The clone carrying this TCR beta chain was recorded many times. The antigen is unknown. Sorting defined naive CD8 T cells as CD8+CD4-CCR7+CD45RA+. TCRdb called the PCR reads again in MiXCR, with one record for every CDR3 protein. This sample has approximately 550,000 distinct CDR3 sequences; about a fifth occur once, and the top ten carry 0.7% to 1%. The CDR3 has 13 amino acids. Germline-derived CDR1 and CDR2 are MNHEY and SVGEGT. V lost 2 bases and J 7 bases, leaving 11 bases between the germline ends. This sample was included in a study of molecular identifiers for immune sequencing clone quantification. Overall study results and limits: Identical TCR molecules that share a barcode could lead to an underestimation of highly expanded clone sizes. Whereas naive cells kept under 1% of molecules in clones above 20 RNA copies, such clones held over 97% in effectors.

The sample comprised naive CD8+ T cells from blood, with Jurkat cell RNA spiked in. Subset meaning: FACS-sorted CD8+CD4-CCR7+CD45RA+ naive T cells. The TCR comes from a human donor in good health. Some libraries in this study had Jurkat cell RNA spiked in. The chain joins TRBV6-2 or TRBV6-3 to TRBJ1-1; D may be TRBD1 (5 bases). The CDR3 spells CASSYVGTSEAFF. The CDR3 DNA sequence: TGTGCCAGCAGTTACGTGGGGACTAGTGAAGCTTTCTTT.